These T cell receptor beta chains were read from a single sample in a study of CXCR3-negative and CXCR3-positive naive CD8 T cells. Reprocessing the 5' RACE reads, TCRdb reports a single entry for every CDR3 protein and omits DNA. The table lists some 130,000 distinct CDR3 sequences. The sequenced sample was naive CXCR3- CD8+ T cells from blood. Receptor source: a human donor in good health. Some clones in this sample may be carry-over from other donors' samples. The CDR3 runs from the conserved cysteine through the conserved F or W.

J	V	CDR3
TRBJ1-5	TRBV15	CATSRDLNGNQPQHF
TRBJ2-7	TRBV6-2/TRBV6-3	CASSYSDNSYEQYF
TRBJ1-2	TRBV6-5	CASSYGGGIHPRGYTF
TRBJ2-7	TRBV28	CASSPGMGAYEQYF
TRBJ2-1	TRBV15	CATSRARDYNEQFF
TRBJ2-5	TRBV12-3/TRBV12-4	CASSLPHQTQYF
TRBJ1-2	TRBV6-2/TRBV6-3	CASSLRDTYPYGYTF
TRBJ1-1	TRBV4-1	CASSPPRGHTGGTEAFF
TRBJ1-1	TRBV7-9	CASSSLVLNTEAFF
TRBJ2-7	TRBV7-3	CASSRRNEQYF
TRBJ2-3	TRBV12-5	CASGLGLAGAEDTQYF
TRBJ2-3	TRBV14	CASSPLAGESPSTDTQYF
TRBJ1-1	TRBV4-1	CASSQDNEGDTEAFF
TRBJ2-2	TRBV15	CATSVRDWNTGELFF
TRBJ1-1	TRBV5-6	CASSLQGHTEAFF
TRBJ2-3	TRBV28	CASRQSGTPDTQYF
TRBJ2-5	TRBV27	CASSLLYSRGAEETQYF
TRBJ2-7	TRBV28	CASSSSGTLHYEQYF
TRBJ2-1	TRBV28	CASLAGGGLNEQFF
TRBJ2-1	TRBV29-1	CSVEVELGYKLNEQFF
TRBJ2-5	TRBV7-8	CASSSTGGFKETQYF
TRBJ2-5	TRBV7-9	CASSLVGAVVLQNQETQYF
TRBJ2-4	TRBV7-9	CASSPRTGGLAKNIQYF
TRBJ1-2	TRBV9	CASSVAPARVDGYTF
TRBJ2-2	TRBV5-1	CASSLALLRGRGGELFF
TRBJ2-1	TRBV29-1	CSVPGGTGLYNEQFF
TRBJ2-1	TRBV6-2/TRBV6-3	CASSYEGLALGFINEQFF
TRBJ2-7	TRBV6-6	CASSYTPVGEQYF
TRBJ2-3	TRBV7-6	CASGTGDTQYF
TRBJ2-1	TRBV10-3	CAISESWGLAGSSYNEQFF
TRBJ2-2	TRBV19	CASSILSAGELFF
TRBJ2-5	TRBV11-3	CASSAWDSQETQYF
TRBJ2-1	TRBV28	CASSSPSGVEQFF
TRBJ2-5	TRBV7-9	CASRRQSETQYF
TRBJ1-1	TRBV28	CASSRADDTEAFF
TRBJ2-1	TRBV6-2/TRBV6-3	CASSFSGGDYDEQFF
TRBJ2-5	TRBV29-1	CSVEGDRVQETQYF
TRBJ2-1	TRBV7-2	CASSLGLGNEQFF
TRBJ2-1	TRBV30	CAWSVGNEQFF
TRBJ2-7	TRBV4-2	CASSQDMGQELTGTNF
TRBJ2-3	TRBV7-8	CASSLEVTDTQYF
TRBJ2-1	TRBV7-2	CASSPWTASNEQFF
TRBJ1-1	TRBV7-6	CASSSRQVSLYTEAFF
TRBJ2-1	TRBV7-8	CASSLATRTFQETQYF
TRBJ2-3	TRBV29-1	CSVDELAGALTDAQYF
TRBJ2-3	TRBV29-1	CSVEGWLAGTDTQYF
TRBJ2-1	TRBV2	CASSDSRTGWQFF
TRBJ2-7	TRBV2	CASSEALRHRVAYEQYF
TRBJ2-7	TRBV6-2/TRBV6-3	CASSFFEDYEQYF
TRBJ2-7	TRBV3-1	CASSHVDREGEQYF
TRBJ2-5	TRBV7-9	CASSLDASLQTQYF
TRBJ1-1	TRBV19	CASTPAGMNTEAFF
TRBJ2-3	TRBV5-5	CASSLWDLSTDTQYF
TRBJ2-3	TRBV7-3	CASSPSGASTTDTQYF
TRBJ1-1	TRBV6-2/TRBV6-3	CASSYSPTGLSTEAFF